These 23 T cell receptor beta chains were sequenced from one sample in a study of cytomegalovirus exposure and HLA in healthy donors. Both 60 Vbeta primers and 13 Jbeta primers went into the PCR. The assay was immunoSEQ multiplex PCR, and TCRdb's table has in-frame clones only and misses some. The table lists 120,000 or so clones, over 75% of them singletons, with roughly 4.1% in the top ten. The sequenced sample consisted of PBMCs. The receptors here all came from a man aged 18 to 30 in good health and CMV-seropositive.

This chain links TRBV7-2 with TRBJ2-1, with 15 bases identical to TRBD2. Trimming cost V 1 base and J 12 bases; bases outside gene matches: 7. The CDR3 totals 16 residues. CDR1 and CDR2 (germline): SGHTA, FQGNSA. CDR3 loop: CASSLGPGLAGGRQFF. DNA for the CDR3: TGTGCCAGCAGCTTAGGACCCGGACTAGCGGGGGGGCGGCAGTTCTTC.

The CDR3 DNA sequence: TGTGCCAGCAGTTCCCACAGGGGGCGAACTAATGAAAAACTGTTTTTT. Translating it yields CASSSHRGRTNEKLFF. The genes are TRBV27 and TRBJ1-4; 9 bases map to TRBD1. V shed 4 bases, J shed 1 base, and the junction held 4 bases outside the gene matches. The germline V gene has CDR1 MNHEY and CDR2 SMNVEV (reference sequence). This CDR3 has 16 amino acids. The variable domain in full, completed from reference TRBV27 and TRBJ1-4, reads EAQVTQNPRYLITVTGKKLTVTCSQNMNHEYMSWYRQDPGLGLRQIYYSMNVEVTDKGDVPEGYKVSRKEKRNFPLILESPSPNQTSLYFCASSSHRGRTNEKLFFGSGTQLSVL.

V and J are TRBV5-1 and TRBJ2-5; 14 bases are shared with TRBD2. Matching the DNA end better, TRBJ2-7 makes the J call doubtful. The CDR3 totals 15 residues. Germline CDR1 and CDR2: SGHRS and YFSETQ. Here the CDR3 DNA reads TGCGCCAGCAGCAGGACTAGCGGGGGGCTCTACGAGCAGTACTTC. This sequence encodes CASSRTSGGLYEQYF.

This sequence joins TRBV5-4 and TRBJ2-1; D uncertain. Germline V gene lookup returns CDR1 SGHNT and CDR2 YYREEE (reference sequence). V was shortened by 2 bases and J by 7 bases, with 10 bases between the two germline ends. The CDR3 loop spans 13 amino acids. CDR3 protein: CASSLTNRNEQFF. The CDR3, as DNA: TGTGCCAGCAGCTTAACTAACCGAAATGAGCAGTTCTTC.

A few counts support this clone. The chain is built from TRBV7-9 and TRBJ2-1, with D tentatively TRBD1 (6 bases). CDR1 is SEHNR, CDR2 FQNEAQ, per germline (reference sequence). Trimming took off 0 bases at V and 4 bases at J, with 22 bases between the two ends. CDR3 size: 19 residues. This CDR3 reads CASSLALGFSDSTYNEQFF. The CDR3, as DNA: TGTGCCAGCAGCTTAGCGTTGGGATTCTCGGACAGCACTTACAATGAGCAGTTCTTC.

This clone was detected only once. The chain uses TRBV6-6 and TRBJ1-2; D is undetermined. V dropped 0 bases and J dropped 4 bases, with 6 bases sitting between them. This CDR3 comprises 13 residues. CDR1 is MNHNY and CDR2 is SVGAGI in the germline V gene (reference sequence). CDR3 nucleotides: TGTGCCAGCAGTTACTCCAGTTCCTATGGCTACACCTTC. The encoded protein is CASSYSSSYGYTF.

The V and J genes are TRBV5-1 and TRBJ2-1, with 11 positions matching TRBD2. CDR3 length: 15 residues. V trimming: 5 bases; J trimming: 5 bases; junction bases outside the gene matches: 6. Germline V gene lookup returns CDR1 SGHRS and CDR2 YFSETQ. CDR3 residues: CASSPGTSGNNEQFF. The CDR3 coding sequence is TGCGCCAGCAGTCCCGGGACTAGCGGCAACAATGAGCAGTTCTTC.

J is TRBJ2-2 and V is TRBV6-1; D is perhaps TRBD1 (5 bases). CDR1 MNHNS and CDR2 SASEGT come from the germline V gene. CDR3 length: 13 amino acids. V shed 2 bases and J shed 4 bases, with 5 bases lying between them. CDR3 bases: TGTGCCAGCAGTGAACAGGGCACCGGGGAGCTGTTTTTT. Translated, it gives CASSEQGTGELFF.

The chain joins TRBV7-9 to TRBJ1-5; 7 bases align to TRBD1. The germline gives CDR1 SEHNR, CDR2 FQNEAQ (reference sequence). With 5 bases clipped from V and 0 bases from J, the junction kept 10 bases outside the gene matches. This CDR3 comprises 17 residues. The CDR3 reads CASSPDRLGYSNQPQHF. The CDR3 region has the DNA TGTGCCAGCAGCCCGGACAGGTTGGGGTATAGCAATCAGCCCCAGCATTTT.

V and J are TRBV9 and TRBJ2-1; 13 bases align to TRBD2. CDR3 length: 15 residues. From germline, CDR1 is SGDLS and CDR2 YYNGEE. Losses at the gene ends were 2 bases for V and 10 bases for J; bases not matched to a gene: 6. CDR3 amino acids: CASSVGLAGNREQFF. The CDR3 DNA reads as TGTGCCAGCAGCGTGGGACTAGCGGGAAATCGGGAGCAGTTCTTC.

Comments on this clone: This CDR3 is also generated by other DNA sequences in the sample. The rearrangement joins TRBV10-2 to TRBJ1-2; D is uncertain. This CDR3 region has 13 residues. CDR1 is WSHSY and CDR2 is SAAADI in the germline V gene. V was cut by 3 bases and J by 7 bases, with 12 bases left in between. CDR3 in DNA: TGCGCCAGCAGTGATTTAGGTGGCGGTGGCTACACCTTC. Translation: CASSDLGGGGYTF.

This chain connects TRBV14 to TRBJ2-3, with a possible D match to TRBD1 (6 bases). Trimming cost V 3 bases and J 2 bases, with 12 bases left between them. Germline CDR1 SGHDN, CDR2 FVKESK. This CDR3 spans 15 amino acids. The CDR3 region has the DNA TGTGCCAGCAGCCACCTGAGACAGGACACAGATACGCAGTATTTT. Residues: CASSHLRQDTDTQYF. The full variable domain, rest sourced from reference TRBV14 and TRBJ2-3, is EAGVTQFPSHSVIEKGQTVTLRCDPISGHDNLYWYRRVMGKEIKFLLHFVKESKQDESGMPNNRFLAERTGGTYSTLKVQPAELEDSGVYFCASSHLRQDTDTQYFGPGTRLTVL.

This chain uses TRBV5-1 with TRBJ2-3; D not resolved. V was clipped by 4 bases and J by 2 bases, with 14 bases between them. Germline V lookup: CDR1 SGHRS, CDR2 YFSETQ. The CDR3 sequence is 15 residues long. CDR3 region: CASSPLTAATDTQYF. In nucleotides, the CDR3 is TGCGCCAGCAGCCCCCTCACAGCCGCCACAGATACGCAGTATTTT.

The CDR3 coding sequence is TGTGCCAGCAGGGTTGGCGTAGGACAGGGGGCTAGGAATGAGCAGTTCTTC. Its protein product is CASRVGVGQGARNEQFF. This sequence joins TRBV7-2 and TRBJ2-1; 11 bases line up with TRBD1. J gave up 7 bases and V 6 bases, and 14 bases lay outside the gene matches. There are 17 residues in the CDR3. Germline lookup yields CDR1 SGHTA and CDR2 FQGNSA.

A few counts support this clone. The chain has TRBV6-1 and TRBJ2-7; TRBD1 matches 8 bases. This CDR3 comprises 14 residues. With V trimmed by 5 bases and J by 5 bases, 8 bases remained unmatched. Per germline, CDR1 MNHNS and CDR2 SASEGT. The CDR3 spells CASSRNRGIHEQYF. The CDR3 DNA reads TGTGCCAGCAGTCGTAACAGGGGGATCCACGAGCAGTACTTC.

V gene TRBV9 combines with J gene TRBJ2-3, with D unclear. The CDR3 contains 14 residues. Germline V gives CDR1 SGDLS, CDR2 YYNGEE. V gave up 0 bases and J gave up 0 bases, with 5 bases separating them. The CDR3 protein is CASSVGPSTDTQYF. The CDR3 DNA reads as TGTGCCAGCAGCGTAGGTCCAAGCACAGATACGCAGTATTTT. Using reference TRBV9 and TRBJ2-3 for the parts outside the CDR3, the full variable domain is DSGVTQTPKHLITATGQRVTLRCSPRSGDLSVYWYQQSLDQGLQFLIQYYNGEERAKGNILERFSAQQFPDLHSELNLSSLELGDSALYFCASSVGPSTDTQYFGPGTRLTVL.

This clone was seen more than once but under ten times. V and J are TRBV5-6 and TRBJ2-7; 7 bases fit TRBD1. CDR1 is SGHDT, CDR2 YYEEEE, per germline. Trimming at V came to 2 bases and at J to 1 base, leaving 6 bases not matched to a gene. The CDR3 length is 15 residues. CDR3 sequence (DNA): TGTGCCAGCAGCTTCACAGGGGACGCTTCCTACGAGCAGTACTTC. This codes for CASSFTGDASYEQYF.

The V gene is TRBV12-2, the J gene TRBJ1-1. TRBV12-2 is assigned pseudogene status. CDR3 length: 13 residues. The CDR3 nucleotides are TGTGCAAGTCGCTTCTCTCCGGGGTCGTTCGCTTTCTTT. Its protein is CASRFSPGSFAFF.

The V and J genes are TRBV7-2 and TRBJ2-1; D is unclear. The CDR3 extends over 12 amino acids. Trimming removed 8 bases at V and 6 bases at J, with 11 bases between. Germline loops: CDR1 SGHTA, CDR2 FQGNSA. In nucleotides, the CDR3 is TGTGCCAGCGGATACAGACCCAATGAGCAGTTCTTC. Amino acid sequence: CASGYRPNEQFF.

In DNA, the CDR3 is TGTGCCAGCAGTCCCAGACAGGACACCGGGGAGCTGTTTTTT. It translates to CASSPRQDTGELFF. This chain links TRBV7-7 with TRBJ2-2; D is perhaps TRBD1 (6 bases). The V and J ends lost 6 bases and 3 bases respectively, with 11 bases between them. The germline CDR1 and CDR2 sequences are SSHAT and FNYEAQ (reference sequence). CDR3 length: 14 residues.

The chain is built from TRBV19 and TRBJ2-2; 8 bases fit TRBD1. This CDR3 region has 16 residues. Germline CDR1 reads LNHDA; CDR2 reads SQIVND (reference sequence). V was clipped by 8 bases and J by 0 bases; unmatched bases: 8. CDR3 residues: CASVSGQGPNTGELFF. The CDR3, as DNA: TGTGCCAGTGTATCAGGACAGGGTCCGAACACCGGGGAGCTGTTTTTT.

This clone turned up a few times. The V call is TRBV7-9, the J call TRBJ2-7; TRBD2 matches at 7 bases. Germline V CDR1 and CDR2: SEHNR, FQNEAQ (reference sequence). V was clipped by 5 bases and J by 2 bases; unmatched bases: 9. The CDR3 runs 15 residues. CDR3 in amino acids: CASSGTAGTTYEQYF. The CDR3 nucleotides are TGTGCCAGCAGCGGGACGGCGGGGACTACCTACGAGCAGTACTTC.

As concerns this clone: This sequence may be a read error, since a much larger clone differs from it by one base. The chain combines TRBV5-4 with TRBJ1-3; unclear D gene. Trimming left V 0 bases short and J 0 bases short, with 4 bases between. The CDR3 totals 14 residues. Per the germline V gene, CDR1 is SGHNT and CDR2 is YYREEE (reference sequence). The CDR3 region has the DNA TGTGCCAGCAGCTTGGACAGCTCTGGAAACACCATATATTTT. Translating gives CASSLDSSGNTIYF.